This T cell receptor beta chain was obtained from a study of a mutant IDH1 vaccine in newly diagnosed glioma. Study summary: Eight vaccinations were given in weeks 1, 3, 5, 7, 11, 15, 19 and 23. Following radiotherapy alone, or alongside temozolomide cycles, vaccination was started after an interval of 4-6 weeks. Study-level findings and limits: Altogether, 80% to 95% of patients exhibited vaccine-induced immune responses.

J gave up 6 bases and V 2 bases, and 6 bases lay outside the gene matches. The CDR3 is 14 residues long. CDR1 SEHNR and CDR2 FQNEAQ come from the germline V gene (reference sequence). Sequencing was performed with immunoSEQ multiplex PCR; in TCRdb, only in-frame clones are kept and a portion is missing. The sample includes roughly 43,000 clones, 84% of them seen just once. Time point described: week 23, last vaccination. Topical imiquimod accompanied each vaccine dose, which consisted of 300 ug of mutant IDH1 20-mer peptide. Remarks on this clone: Its matching antigen is unknown.

The receptor was isolated from a woman under 30 with glioma. Some clones in this sample may be carry-over from other donors' samples. V gene TRBV7-9 combines with J gene TRBJ1-2, with TRBD1 identical over 7 bases. Here the sequenced sample was PBMCs, taken from a glioma patient whose treatment included an IDH1 peptide vaccine. The CDR3 region is CASSLNGDSHGYTF. Written as DNA, the CDR3 is TGTGCCAGCAGCTTAAACGGGGACAGCCATGGCTACACCTTC.